The 17 T cell receptor beta chains presented below share a single source sample, sequenced in a study of blood T cells in healthy people across ages (dated by TCRdb to about 2015). The protocol used for the library was 5' RACE. The sequencing machine was an Illumina HiSeq 2500. A second about 6 to 11 cycle PCR used a sample-barcoded 5' primer and a J-beta primer mix. Using fastp trimming at Q25 and MiXCR clonotype assembly, TCRdb reanalyzed the public sequencing data and kept in-frame beta chains. One record per CDR3 amino acid sequence lists the most common genes and DNA. The sample yields around 990,000 distinct CDR3 sequences; roughly two fifths were counted once. The top ten constitute around 13% of the sample. Input material: blood. The receptors derive from a young man in good health.

The chain has TRBV3-1 and TRBJ1-2; 10 nucleotides align to TRBD1. J gave up 0 bases and V 0 bases, and 4 bases lay outside the gene matches. From germline, CDR1 is LGHDT and CDR2 YNNKEL (reference sequence). The CDR3 extends over 17 amino acids. The CDR3 nucleotides are TGTGCCAGCAGCCAAGATCCGGGACAGGGGACTAACTATGGCTACACCTTC. Its protein is CASSQDPGQGTNYGYTF.

This clonotype was found many times. The genes are TRBV27 and TRBJ2-7; 9 nucleotides line up with TRBD2. The CDR3 is 13 amino acids. Germline V gene data show CDR1 as MNHEY and CDR2 as SMNVEV (reference sequence). V shed 6 bases, J shed 2 bases, and the junction held 2 bases outside the gene matches. CDR3 amino acids: CASRSSGAYEQYF. The CDR3 bases are TGTGCCAGCAGGTCTAGCGGGGCCTACGAGCAGTACTTC.

This clonotype was recorded many times. J is TRBJ1-2 and V is TRBV21-1. TRBV21-1 is a recognized pseudogene. CDR3 length: 16 amino acids. CDR3 region: CASTKRNFRANYGYTF. Here the CDR3 DNA reads TGTGCCAGCACCAAAAGGAACTTCCGGGCTAACTATGGCTACACCTTC.

In its sample, this clonotype was seen a few times. The CDR3 bases are TGTGCCAGCAGTTTTGGATCGACAGGGGCTACTGGCTACACCTTC. Translation: CASSFGSTGATGYTF. This chain links TRBV27 with TRBJ1-2; 8 bases line up with TRBD1. Germline V CDR1 and CDR2: MNHEY, SMNVEV (reference sequence). This CDR3 contains 15 residues. V trimming: 3 bases; J trimming: 7 bases; junction bases outside the gene matches: 10.

This chain joins TRBV3-1 and TRBJ1-2, with 9 bases lining up with TRBD1. Germline assignment: CDR1 LGHDT and CDR2 YNNKEL (reference sequence). This CDR3 has 15 residues. Losses at the gene ends were 4 bases for V and 0 bases for J; bases not matched to a gene: 3. The CDR3 bases are TGTGCCAGCAGCCTACAGGGGGCGGCTAACTATGGCTACACCTTC. Translating it yields CASSLQGAANYGYTF.

The chain combines TRBV20-1 with TRBJ2-3; tentative D call: TRBD2 (6 bases). V lost 6 bases and J lost 0, with 16 bases in between. This CDR3 contains 15 residues. Germline CDR1 and CDR2: DFQATT and SNEGSKA (reference sequence). The CDR3 sequence is CSARNGSVSTDTQYF. The CDR3 nucleotides read TGCAGTGCCAGAAACGGGAGCGTTAGCACAGATACGCAGTATTTT.

This sequence joins TRBV15 and TRBJ1-1; 12 bases agree with TRBD1. The V segment lost 5 bases and the J segment 1 base; nucleotides outside the gene matches: 8. CDR3 length: 17 amino acids. Germline assignment: CDR1 LNHNV and CDR2 YYDKDF (reference sequence). CDR3 protein: CATSGGQGAYWNTEAFF. For the CDR3, the DNA is TGTGCCACCAGCGGGGGACAGGGGGCTTATTGGAACACTGAAGCTTTCTTT.

The chain carries TRBV6-2 or TRBV6-3 and TRBJ1-1; no firm D call. Germline V lookup: CDR1 MNHEY, CDR2 SVGEGT. V was clipped by 7 bases and J by 3 bases, with 15 bases between them. The CDR3 is 14 residues long. In nucleotides, the CDR3 is TGTGCCAGCACTCCCTACGGTCTGCACACTGAAGCTTTCTTT. Residues: CASTPYGLHTEAFF.

This clonotype was seen more than once but under ten times. The CDR3 sequence is CASTDSGRIQHF. CDR3 bases: TGTGCCAGCACCGACTCCGGGCGGATCCAGCATTTT. The chain couples TRBV6-2 or TRBV6-3 to TRBJ1-5; no reliable D call. Germline-derived CDR1 and CDR2 are MNHEY and SVGEGT. This CDR3 is 12 amino acids long. V was clipped by 7 bases and J by 12 bases, with 16 bases between them.

This chain connects TRBV2 to TRBJ2-1; a weak D match, TRBD2 (7 bases). The CDR3 is 16 residues long. The ends were cut back, 4 bases at V and 5 bases at J, with 18 bases in the middle. In germline, CDR1 is SNHLY, CDR2 FYNNEI. CDR3 sequence reads: CASSALRGARDNEQFF. The CDR3 coding sequence is TGTGCCAGCAGTGCCCTCCGGGGGGCGAGGGACAATGAGCAGTTCTTC.

A few counts support this clonotype. The gene calls are TRBV9 and TRBJ2-3; D is undetermined. Trimming removed 0 bases at V and 0 bases at J, with 8 bases between. Germline lookup yields CDR1 SGDLS and CDR2 YYNGEE. This CDR3 comprises 15 residues. CDR3 in DNA: TGTGCCAGCAGCGTAGCTGGGATTAGCACAGATACGCAGTATTTT. Its protein product is CASSVAGISTDTQYF.

The table lists this clonotype with a few counts. The chain uses TRBV28 and TRBJ1-5; tentatively, D is TRBD1 (6 bases). Deletions cut 2 bases from V and 2 bases from J, with 16 bases between. Germline V gives CDR1 MDHEN, CDR2 SYDVKM. The CDR3 extends over 17 amino acids. The CDR3 DNA sequence: TGTGCCAGCAGTTTAACAGGGAGAGGTTTTGGCAATCAGCCCCAGCATTTT. This encodes CASSLTGRGFGNQPQHF.

This clonotype was seen more than once but under ten times. The rearrangement joins TRBV7-2 to TRBJ1-2, with 8 bases fitting TRBD1. The germline CDR1 and CDR2 sequences are SGHTA and FQGNSA. The CDR3 contains 16 residues. V was clipped by 1 base and J by 4 bases; unmatched bases: 8. CDR3 sequence: CASSLETGGLGYGYTF. CDR3 nucleotide sequence: TGTGCCAGCAGCTTAGAAACAGGGGGTTTGGGCTATGGCTACACCTTC.

The chain recombines TRBV7-2 with TRBJ1-1, with D hard to call. Between the trimmed V and J ends, which lost 3 bases and 8 bases, there was a span of 16 bases. The CDR3 loop spans 14 amino acids. The germline gives CDR1 SGHTA, CDR2 FQGNSA. The CDR3 spells CASSFAKAMGEAFF. As DNA, the CDR3 is TGTGCCAGCAGCTTCGCGAAGGCGATGGGAGAAGCTTTCTTT.

J is TRBJ2-1 and V is TRBV25-1, with TRBD1 as a possible D gene (5 bases). With 2 bases removed from V and 14 bases from J, the gap between germline ends came to 19 bases. The CDR3 covers 14 residues. Germline assignment: CDR1 MGHDK and CDR2 SYGVNS. CDR3 sequence: CASSEPSSGRAEFF. The CDR3, as DNA: TGTGCCAGCAGTGAACCTTCTTCTGGCAGGGCTGAGTTCTTC. Supplemented by reference TRBV25-1 and TRBJ2-1, the full variable domain reads EADIYQTPRYLVIGTGKKITLECSQTMGHDKMYWYQQDPGMELHLIHYSYGVNSTEKGDLSSESTVSRIRTEHFPLTLESARPSHTSQYLCASSEPSSGRAEFFGPGTRLTVL.

V gene TRBV7-2 combines with J gene TRBJ2-4; D unclear. Trimming left V 5 bases short and J 8 bases short, with 13 bases between. The length of the CDR3 is 13 residues. CDR1 is SGHTA, CDR2 FQGNSA, per germline. CDR3 nucleotides: TGTGCCAGCAGCGTCCTAGTGCTGGACATTCAGTACTTC. Its protein is CASSVLVLDIQYF.

As for this clonotype: The junction does not match germline at one end; this may be a read error. The V gene is TRBV20-1, the J gene TRBJ1-1; 9 bases align to TRBD1. Germline loops: CDR1 DFQATT, CDR2 SNEGSKA (reference sequence). CDR3 length: 15 amino acids. The chain's CDR3 is CSARGPGTGPPEVFF. In DNA, the CDR3 is TGCAGTGCTAGAGGTCCCGGGACAGGGCCCCCTGAAGTTTTCTTT.